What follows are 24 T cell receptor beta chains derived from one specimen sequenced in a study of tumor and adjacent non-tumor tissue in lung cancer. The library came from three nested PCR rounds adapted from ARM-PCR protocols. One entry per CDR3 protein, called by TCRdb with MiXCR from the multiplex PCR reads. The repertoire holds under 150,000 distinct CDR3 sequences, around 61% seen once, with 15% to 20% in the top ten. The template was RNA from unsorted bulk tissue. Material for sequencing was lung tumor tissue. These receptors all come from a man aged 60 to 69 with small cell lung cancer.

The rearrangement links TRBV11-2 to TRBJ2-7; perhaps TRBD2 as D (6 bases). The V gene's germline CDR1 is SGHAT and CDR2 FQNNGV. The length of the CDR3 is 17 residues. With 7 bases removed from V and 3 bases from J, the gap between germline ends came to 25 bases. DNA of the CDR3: TGTGCCAGCATCCTTCGGACTAACAGGAACGAATACTACGAGCAGTACTTC. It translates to CASILRTNRNEYYEQYF.

The DNA for the CDR3 is TGTGCCAGCGCGGAGCCAGCGAACACCGGGGAGCTGTTTTTT. Translating gives CASAEPANTGELFF. The chain links TRBV12-3 or TRBV12-4 to TRBJ2-2; D ambiguous. The CDR3 totals 14 residues. The V end lost 8 bases, the J end lost 0 bases, and 10 bases lay between the germline ends.

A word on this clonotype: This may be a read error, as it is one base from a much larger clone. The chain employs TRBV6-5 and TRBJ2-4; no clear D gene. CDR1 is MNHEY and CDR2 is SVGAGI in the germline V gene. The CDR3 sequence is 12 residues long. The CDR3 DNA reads TGTACCAGCAGTTACGACGGAAACATTCAGTACTTC. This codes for CTSSYDGNIQYF.

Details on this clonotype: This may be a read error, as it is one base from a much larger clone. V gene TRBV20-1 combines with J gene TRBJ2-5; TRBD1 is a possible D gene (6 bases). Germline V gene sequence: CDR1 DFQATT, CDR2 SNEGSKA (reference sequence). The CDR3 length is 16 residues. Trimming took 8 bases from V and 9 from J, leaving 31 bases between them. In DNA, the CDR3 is TGCAGTACTATCTTTCCTAACAGGGACCCCTCCAGGGCCCAGTACTTC. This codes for CSTIFPNRDPSRAQYF.

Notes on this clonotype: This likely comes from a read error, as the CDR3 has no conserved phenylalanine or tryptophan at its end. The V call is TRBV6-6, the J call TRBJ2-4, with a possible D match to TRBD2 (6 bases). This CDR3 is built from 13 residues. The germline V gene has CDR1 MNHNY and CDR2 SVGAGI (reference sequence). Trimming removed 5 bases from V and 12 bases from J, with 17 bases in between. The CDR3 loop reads CASSRGFDDTQYL. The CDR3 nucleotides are TGTGCCAGCAGTCGGGGGTTTGATGACACTCAGTACCTC.

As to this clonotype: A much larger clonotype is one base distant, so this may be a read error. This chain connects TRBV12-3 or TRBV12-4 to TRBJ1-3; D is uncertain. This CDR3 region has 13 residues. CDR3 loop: CTSSWNSGNTIYF. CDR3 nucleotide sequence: TGTACCAGCAGTTGGAACTCTGGAAACACCATATATTTT.

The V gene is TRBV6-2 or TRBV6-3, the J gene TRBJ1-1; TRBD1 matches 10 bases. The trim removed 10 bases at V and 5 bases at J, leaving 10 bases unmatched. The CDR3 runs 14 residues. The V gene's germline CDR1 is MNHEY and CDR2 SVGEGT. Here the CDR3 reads CAISKGQGRTEAFF. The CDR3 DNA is TGTGCCATTAGTAAGGGACAGGGGAGAACTGAAGCTTTCTTT.

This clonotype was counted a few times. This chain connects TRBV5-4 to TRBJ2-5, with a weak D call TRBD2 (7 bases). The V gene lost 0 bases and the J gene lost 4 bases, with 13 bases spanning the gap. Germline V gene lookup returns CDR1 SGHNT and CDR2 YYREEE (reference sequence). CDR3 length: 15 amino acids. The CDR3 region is CASSLAGGLGETQYF. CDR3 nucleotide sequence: TGTGCCAGCAGCTTGGCCGGGGGGCTCGGAGAGACCCAGTACTTC.

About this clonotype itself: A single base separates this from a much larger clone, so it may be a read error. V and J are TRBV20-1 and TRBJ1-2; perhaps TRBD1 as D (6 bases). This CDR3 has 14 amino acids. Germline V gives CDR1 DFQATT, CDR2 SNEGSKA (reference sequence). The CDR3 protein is CSASLAVRGGGYAF. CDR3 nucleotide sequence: TGCAGTGCTAGTCTCGCCGTAAGGGGGGGTGGCTACGCCTTC.

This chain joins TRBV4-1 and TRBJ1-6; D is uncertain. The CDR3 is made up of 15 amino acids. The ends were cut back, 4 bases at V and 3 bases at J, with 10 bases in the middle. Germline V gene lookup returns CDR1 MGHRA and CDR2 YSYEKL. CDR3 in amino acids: CASSPLVIYNSPLHF. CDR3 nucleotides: TGCGCCAGCAGCCCCTTGGTCATCTATAATTCACCCCTCCACTTT.

The CDR3, as DNA: TGCAGCTACCAGTTGGATAGCAATCAGCCCCAGCATTTT. This sequence encodes CSYQLDSNQPQHF. The rearrangement links TRBV29-1 to TRBJ1-5; no clear D. Germline V gene lookup returns CDR1 SQVTM and CDR2 ANQGSEA. Between the trimmed V and J ends, which lost 8 bases and 0 bases, there was a span of 11 bases. The CDR3 length is 13 residues.

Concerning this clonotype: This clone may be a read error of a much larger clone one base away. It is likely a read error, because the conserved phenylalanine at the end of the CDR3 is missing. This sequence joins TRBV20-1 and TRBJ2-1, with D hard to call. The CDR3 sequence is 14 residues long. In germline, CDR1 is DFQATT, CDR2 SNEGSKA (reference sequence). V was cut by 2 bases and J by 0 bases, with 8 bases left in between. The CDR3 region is CSARPGFSYNEQFL. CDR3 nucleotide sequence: TGCAGTGCTAGACCCGGATTCTCCTACAATGAGCAGTTCTTA.

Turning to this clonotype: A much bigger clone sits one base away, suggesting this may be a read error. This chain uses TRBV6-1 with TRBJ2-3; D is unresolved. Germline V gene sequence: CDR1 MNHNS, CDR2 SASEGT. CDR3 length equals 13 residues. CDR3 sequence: CSSSEDSVDTQYF. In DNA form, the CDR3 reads TGTTCCAGCAGTGAAGATTCCGTCGATACGCAGTATTTT.

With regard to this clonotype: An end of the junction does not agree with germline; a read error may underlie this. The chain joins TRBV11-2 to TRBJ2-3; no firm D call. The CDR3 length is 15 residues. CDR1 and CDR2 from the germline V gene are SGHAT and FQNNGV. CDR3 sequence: CASSLDKKGADTEYF. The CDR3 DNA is TGTGCCAGCAGCTTGGATAAGAAAGGAGCAGATACGGAGTATTTC.

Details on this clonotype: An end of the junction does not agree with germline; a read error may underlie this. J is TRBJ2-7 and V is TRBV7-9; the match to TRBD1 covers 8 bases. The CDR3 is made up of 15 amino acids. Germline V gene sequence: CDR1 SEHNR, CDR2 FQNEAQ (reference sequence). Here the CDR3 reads CASSPLDRGTYEQNF. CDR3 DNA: TGTGCCAGCAGCCCACTTGACAGGGGTACCTACGAGCAGAACTTC.

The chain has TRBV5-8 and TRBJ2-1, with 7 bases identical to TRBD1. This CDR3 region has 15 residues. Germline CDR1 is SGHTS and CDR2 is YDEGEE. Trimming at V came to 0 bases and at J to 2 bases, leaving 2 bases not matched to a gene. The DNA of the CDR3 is TGTGCCAGCAGCTTGGCGCAGGGGGCCTACAATGAGCAGTTCTTC. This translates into CASSLAQGAYNEQFF.

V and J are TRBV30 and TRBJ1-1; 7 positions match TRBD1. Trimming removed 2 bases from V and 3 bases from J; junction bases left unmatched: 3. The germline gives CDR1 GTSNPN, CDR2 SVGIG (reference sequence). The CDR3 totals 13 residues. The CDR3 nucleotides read TGTGCCTGGAGTTCACAGGGGTACACTGAAGCTTTCTTT. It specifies CAWSSQGYTEAFF.

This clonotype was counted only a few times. CDR3 DNA: TGTGCCAGCATTGTAAGGGGGACTCACGAGCAGTACTTC. Protein product: CASIVRGTHEQYF. V and J are TRBV6-1 and TRBJ2-7, with D possibly called TRBD1 or TRBD2 (6 bases each). Germline assignment: CDR1 MNHNS and CDR2 SASEGT. The V end lost 7 bases, the J end lost 5 bases, and 15 bases lay between the germline ends. The CDR3 has 13 amino acids.

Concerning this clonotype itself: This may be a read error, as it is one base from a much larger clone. CDR3 DNA: TGCAGTGCCAAAACAGGGGAGAACTATGGCTACATCTTC. Translated, it gives CSAKTGENYGYIF. The J gene is TRBJ1-2, the V gene TRBV20-1, with TRBD1 identical over 7 bases. This CDR3 is 13 amino acids long. Looked up from germline, CDR1 is DFQATT and CDR2 is SNEGSKA (reference sequence).

CDR3 loop: CASSFLARGHEQFF. The CDR3 nucleotides read TGTGCCAGCAGTTTTCTGGCCAGGGGCCATGAGCAGTTCTTC. The chain uses TRBV28 and TRBJ2-1, with D perhaps TRBD1 (6 bases). This CDR3 has 14 residues. Per the germline V gene, CDR1 is MDHEN and CDR2 is SYDVKM. The V end was cut by 3 bases, the J end by 8 bases, with 14 bases between. Full variable domain (missing parts from reference TRBV28 and TRBJ2-1): DVKVTQSSRYLVKRTGEKVFLECVQDMDHENMFWYRQDPGLGLRLIYFSYDVKMKEKGDIPEGYSVSREKKERFSLILESASTNQTSMYLCASSFLARGHEQFFGPGTRLTVL.

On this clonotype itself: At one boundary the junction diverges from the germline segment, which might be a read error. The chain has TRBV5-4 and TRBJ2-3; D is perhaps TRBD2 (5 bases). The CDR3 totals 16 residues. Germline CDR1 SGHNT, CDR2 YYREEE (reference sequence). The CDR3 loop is CASSPGGRRTTDTHYF. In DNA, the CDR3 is TGTGCCAGCAGCCCTGGAGGACGGCGGACCACAGATACGCACTATTTT.

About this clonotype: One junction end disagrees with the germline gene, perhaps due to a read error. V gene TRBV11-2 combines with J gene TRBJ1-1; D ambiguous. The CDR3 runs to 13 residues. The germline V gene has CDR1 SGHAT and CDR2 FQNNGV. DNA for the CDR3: TGTGCCAGCAGCTTATTACGTGTCGGAGAAACTTCCTTT. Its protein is CASSLLRVGETSF.

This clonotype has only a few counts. The chain's CDR3 is CASSHGDSTPNEQFF. The CDR3 region has the DNA TGTGCCAGCAGCCATGGGGACTCGACCCCCAATGAGCAGTTCTTC. V is TRBV4-2 and J is TRBJ2-1, with D tentatively TRBD2 (6 bases). V was pared by 3 bases and J by 6 bases, with 15 bases between. CDR1 and CDR2 from the germline V gene are LGHNA and YNFKEQ. The CDR3 covers 15 residues.

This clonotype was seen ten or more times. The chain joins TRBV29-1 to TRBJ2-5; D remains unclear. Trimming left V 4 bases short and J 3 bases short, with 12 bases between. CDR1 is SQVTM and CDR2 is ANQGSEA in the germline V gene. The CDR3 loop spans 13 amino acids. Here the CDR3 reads CSVGVSSEETQYF. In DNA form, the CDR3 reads TGCAGCGTTGGGGTTAGCAGCGAAGAGACCCAGTACTTC. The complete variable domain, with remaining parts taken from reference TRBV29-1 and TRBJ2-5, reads SAVISQKPSRDICQRGTSLTIQCQVDSQVTMMFWYRQQPGQSLTLIATANQGSEATYESGFVIDKFPISRPNLTFSTLTVSNMSPEDSSIYLCSVGVSSEETQYFGPGTRLLVL.